This T cell receptor (beta chain) came from a study of T-cell memory formation after mild COVID-19. The overall study: Clustering of TCRs was largely donor specific.

As to this clonotype: Its specificity is unknown.

This CDR3 contains 14 residues. Germline V gene sequence: CDR1 DFQATT, CDR2 SNEGSKA (reference sequence). Trimming cost V 5 bases and J 2 bases, with 14 bases left between them. Study-wide findings and caveats: Clones which contracted sat mainly in CM and EM if CD4+, and in EMRA if CD8+. Later expanders leaned CD4+, whereas clones that contracted between day 15 and 85 were balanced CD4/CD8.

cDNA libraries for TCR alpha and TCR beta, carrying sample barcodes and UMIs, came from 5'RACE with constant-segment primers. Using its own MiXCR run on the 5' RACE reads, TCRdb lists one record per CDR3 protein. In the table there are a few hundred thousand distinct CDR3 sequences, around 21% of which are singletons. The chain combines TRBV20-1 with TRBJ2-3; D possibly corresponds to TRBD2 (6 bases). The clonotype was recovered from an adult woman who had mild COVID-19 (a few samples of this study predate the infection). Cell type and time point are not known. Sequenced: PBMCs or a T cell subset sorted from them (not recorded which). CDR3 DNA sequence: TGCAGTGCTCCCTGGGGCGGGGTCACAGATACGCAGTATTTT. Its protein product is CSAPWGGVTDTQYF.